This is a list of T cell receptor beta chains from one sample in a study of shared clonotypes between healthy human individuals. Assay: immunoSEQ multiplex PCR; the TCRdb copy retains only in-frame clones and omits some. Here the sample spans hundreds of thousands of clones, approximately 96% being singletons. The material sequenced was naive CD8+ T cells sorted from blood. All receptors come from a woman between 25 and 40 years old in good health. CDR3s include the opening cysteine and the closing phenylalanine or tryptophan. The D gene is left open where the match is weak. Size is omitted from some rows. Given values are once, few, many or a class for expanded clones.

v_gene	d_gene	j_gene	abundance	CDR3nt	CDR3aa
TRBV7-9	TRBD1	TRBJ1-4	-	TGTGCCAGCAGACCTACCGGGACAGGGAGTGAAAAACTGTTTTTT	CASRPTGTGSEKLFF
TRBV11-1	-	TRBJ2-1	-	TGTGCCAGCACGGGAGTTGACTACAATGAGCAGTTCTTC	CASTGVDYNEQFF
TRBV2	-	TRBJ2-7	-	TGTGCCAGCAGCGGAGGGGAGAGGGAGCAGTACTTC	CASSGGEREQYF
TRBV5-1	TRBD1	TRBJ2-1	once	TGCGCCAGCAGCCTAACAGGGGGCAATGAGCAGTTCTTC	CASSLTGGNEQFF
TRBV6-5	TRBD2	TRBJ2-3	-	TGTGCCAGCGTTGGCGGGAGGGCGACAGATACGCAGTATTTT	CASVGGRATDTQYF
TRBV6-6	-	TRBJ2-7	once	TGTGCCAGCAGTCGGGCTGGCCCCAGCTCCTACGAGCAGTACTTC	CASSRAGPSSYEQYF
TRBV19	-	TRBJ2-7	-	TGTGCCAGTAGTATAGATCTCGGCGCGGGTCCCGAGGAGCAGTACTTC	CASSIDLGAGPEEQYF
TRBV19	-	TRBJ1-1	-	TGTGCCAGTAGTATGGGAGGGACTGAAGCTTTCTTT	CASSMGGTEAFF
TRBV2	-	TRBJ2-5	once	TGTGCCAGCAGCGCTCTTCGGGATCCTAGGGAAGAGACCCAGTACTTC	CASSALRDPREETQYF
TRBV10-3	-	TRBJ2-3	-	TGTGCCATCAGTGAGGGGGTTGGATTCACAGATACGCAGTATTTT	CAISEGVGFTDTQYF
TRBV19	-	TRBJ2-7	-	TGTGCCAGTAGTTTCGGACGCTCCTACGAGCAGTACTTC	CASSFGRSYEQYF
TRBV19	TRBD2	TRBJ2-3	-	TGTGCCAGTAGTCCACGACTAGCGGGAGCGGCGGATACGCAGTATTTT	CASSPRLAGAADTQYF
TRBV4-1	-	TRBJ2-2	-	TGCGCCAGCAGCCACTTTTCAGGGGGAGGCACCGGGGAGCTGTTTTTT	CASSHFSGGGTGELFF
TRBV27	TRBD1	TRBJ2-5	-	TGTGCCAGCAGTTTATCCCGGACAGGGTTGGAGACCCAGTACTTC	CASSLSRTGLETQYF
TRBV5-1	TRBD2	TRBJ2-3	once	TGCGCCAGCAGCTTCCAGCGGGAGCGAGCAGATACGCAGTATTTT	CASSFQRERADTQYF
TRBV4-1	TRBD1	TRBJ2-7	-	TGCGCCAGCAGCCCCCCAAGGGCAGGGGGTAGGTACGAGCAGTACTTC	CASSPPRAGGRYEQYF
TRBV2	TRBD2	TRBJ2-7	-	TGTGCCAGCAGCGCGGCACCGGGACTAGAATTGACTCTCGAGCAGTACTTC	CASSAAPGLELTLEQYF
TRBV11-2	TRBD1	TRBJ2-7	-	TGTGCCAGCAGCTATGGGACAGTCTACGAGCAGTACTTC	CASSYGTVYEQYF
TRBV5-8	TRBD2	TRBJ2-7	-	TGTGCCAGCAGCTTGGCGCTAGCGGGAGGGTACGAGCAGTACTTC	CASSLALAGGYEQYF
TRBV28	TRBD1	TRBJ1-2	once	TGTGCCAGCAGTTTGTCAACAGGGGGCTCGGTCTATGGCTACACCTTC	CASSLSTGGSVYGYTF
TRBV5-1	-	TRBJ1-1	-	TGCGCCAGCAGCTTGGCACAGGGTAACACTGAAGCTTTCTTT	CASSLAQGNTEAFF
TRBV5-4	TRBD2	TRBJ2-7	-	TGTGCCAGCAGCTTGTCTCCTAGCGGGAGGACCTACGAGCAGTACTTC	CASSLSPSGRTYEQYF
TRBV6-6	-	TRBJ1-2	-	TGTGCCAGCAGTTACGATGGGGGGGACTATGGCTACACCTTC	CASSYDGGDYGYTF
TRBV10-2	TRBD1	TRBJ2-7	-	TGCGCCAACAGACAGGGGCCGGAGCAGTACTTC	CANRQGPEQYF
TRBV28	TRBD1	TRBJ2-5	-	TGTGCCAGCAGTTTCGGGGACAGGGTGTCAGAGACCCAGTACTTC	CASSFGDRVSETQYF
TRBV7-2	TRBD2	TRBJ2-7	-	TGTGCCAGCAGCCAGGGGGCGGGACTAGCGGATTACGAGCAGTACTTC	CASSQGAGLADYEQYF
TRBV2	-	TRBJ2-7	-	TGTGCCAGCAGTGAAGATGACAGTTCCTCCTACGAGCAGTACTTC	CASSEDDSSSYEQYF
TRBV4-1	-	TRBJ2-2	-	TGCGCCAGCAGCCAACCACCGGGACCTACCCGTACCGGGGAGCTGTTTTTT	CASSQPPGPTRTGELFF
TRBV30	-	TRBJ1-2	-	TGTGCCTACATCCCGGTGGGCTATGGCTACACCTTC	CAYIPVGYGYTF
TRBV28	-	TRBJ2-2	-	TGTGCCAGCAGTTTACAGGATCGAGGCGGGGAGCTGTTTTTT	CASSLQDRGGELFF
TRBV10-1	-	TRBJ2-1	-	TGCGCCAGCAGTGAGGCCAGCTCCTACAATGAGCAGTTCTTC	CASSEASSYNEQFF
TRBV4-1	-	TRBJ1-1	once	TGCGCCAGCAGCCAACAAGAAGGGGAGAACACTGAAGCTTTCTTT	CASSQQEGENTEAFF
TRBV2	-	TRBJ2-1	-	TGTGCCAGCAGAGGGGGGAATGAGCAGTTCTTC	CASRGGNEQFF
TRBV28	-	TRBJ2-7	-	TGTGCCAGCAGTTGGGGAGTGTGGGCCGAGCAGTACTTC	CASSWGVWAEQYF
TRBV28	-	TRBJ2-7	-	TGTGCCAGCAGTACCCCCCTGGAGCGGAACTCCTACGAGCAGTACTTC	CASSTPLERNSYEQYF
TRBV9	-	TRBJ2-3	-	TGTGCCAGCGGGGTGGGGTCCCGCACAGATACGCAGTATTTT	CASGVGSRTDTQYF
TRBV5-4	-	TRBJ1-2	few	TGTGCCAGCAGCCCGGGATATGGCTACACCTTC	CASSPGYGYTF
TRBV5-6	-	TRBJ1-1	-	TGTGCCAGCAGCCCCAGGGGGAACACTGAAGCTTTCTTT	CASSPRGNTEAFF
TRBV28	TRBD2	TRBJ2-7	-	TGTGCCAGCAGTTTATTCAGCGGGAGGGCCTACGAGCAGTACTTC	CASSLFSGRAYEQYF
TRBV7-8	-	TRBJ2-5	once	TGTGCCAGCAGCTTAGTTAGGGCAGGAAACAAGAAGACCCAGTACTTC	CASSLVRAGNKKTQYF
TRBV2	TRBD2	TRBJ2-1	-	TGTGCCACCATGACATACGGGACTAGCTACAATGAGCAGTTCTTC	CATMTYGTSYNEQFF
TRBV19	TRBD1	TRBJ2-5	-	TGTGCCAGTAGTATCTTCGGGACAGGTAACCCCCAAGAGACCCAGTACTTC	CASSIFGTGNPQETQYF
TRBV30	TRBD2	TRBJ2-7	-	TGTGCCTGGAGCCTGGGACTAGCGGGAAATTACGAGCAGTACTTC	CAWSLGLAGNYEQYF
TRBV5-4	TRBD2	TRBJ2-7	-	TGTGCCAGCAGCACGGAGCGGGAGTGGGAAGAGCAGTACTTC	CASSTEREWEEQYF
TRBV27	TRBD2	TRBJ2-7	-	TGTGCCAGCAGGACTAGCGGGAGGTGGTACGAGCAGTACTTC	CASRTSGRWYEQYF
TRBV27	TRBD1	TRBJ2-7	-	TGTGCCAGCAGTTTTGTTGGGACAGGGACCTACGAGCAGTACTTC	CASSFVGTGTYEQYF
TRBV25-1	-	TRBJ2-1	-	TGTGCCAGCAGGGCCGGGACTCAGATGCCGGGCTCCTACAATGAGCAGTTCTTC	CASRAGTQMPGSYNEQFF
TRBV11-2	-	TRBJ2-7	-	TGTGCCAGCAGTTCTGACAGTGCCTACGAGCAGTACTTC	CASSSDSAYEQYF
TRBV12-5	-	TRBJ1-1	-	TGTGCTAGTGGTTTTCCACCCCGCGACAAATGGGGCACTGAAGCTTTCTTT	CASGFPPRDKWGTEAFF
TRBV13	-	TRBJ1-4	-	TGTGCCAGCAGCTTAGGAGGTTTCAAGGGGGAGTTGCTGTTTTTT	CASSLGGFKGELLFF
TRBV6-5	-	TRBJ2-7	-	TGTGCCAGCAGTTACACGGGACCAGGGTCCTACGAGCAGTACTTC	CASSYTGPGSYEQYF
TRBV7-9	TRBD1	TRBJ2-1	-	TGTGCCAGCAGCTTAGAGACAGGGTGGAATGAGCAGTTCTTC	CASSLETGWNEQFF
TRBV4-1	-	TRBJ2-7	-	TGCGCCAGCAGCCAATATCAGGAGGGGAGCGAGCAGTACTTC	CASSQYQEGSEQYF
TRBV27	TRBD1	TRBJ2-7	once	TGTGCCAGCAGTTGGGACAGTACCTACGAGCAGTACTTC	CASSWDSTYEQYF
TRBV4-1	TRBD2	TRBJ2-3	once	TGCGCCAGCAGCCCCCCTGGGGAGGGGACAGATACGCAGTATTTT	CASSPPGEGTDTQYF
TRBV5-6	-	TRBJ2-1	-	TGTGCCAGCAGCTTGGCGGGGCTAGCTCCCTACAATGAGCAGTTCTTC	CASSLAGLAPYNEQFF
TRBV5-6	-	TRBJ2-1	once	TGTGCCAGCAGCTTGTTTACCCGTGTTCGGGGAGCGGGCAATGAGCAGTTCTTC	CASSLFTRVRGAGNEQFF
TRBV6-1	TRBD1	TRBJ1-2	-	TGTGCCAGCAGGGGGGGAGACAGGGGTTACTATGGCTACACCTTC	CASRGGDRGYYGYTF